The present entry profiles one T cell receptor beta chain with its context. Unique molecular identifiers featured in how the TCRbeta library was prepared. TCRdb called the PCR reads again in MiXCR, with one record for every CDR3 protein. The table has 200,000 to 300,000 distinct CDR3 sequences, 12% seen once. This entry comes from a study of T-cell reconstitution after alpha-beta-depleted transplantation in children. Trimming took off 1 base at V and 9 bases at J, with 12 bases between the two ends. The CDR3 contains 13 residues. Germline V CDR1 and CDR2: SGHAT, FQNNGV. The V call is TRBV11-2, the J call TRBJ2-5; the D is unclear. The sequences come from PBMCs from the stem cell graft donor, collected from the stem cell graft. This receptor was obtained from a human donor who donated a stem cell graft to a child with acute lymphoblastic leukemia. This chain's CDR3 is CASSLAPNQAQYF. As DNA, the CDR3 is TGTGCCAGCAGCTTAGCCCCCAACCAGGCCCAGTACTTC.